One sample yielded the 20 T cell receptor beta chains listed below, sequenced in a study of technical replicates of blood from a handful of donors. Only in-frame clones appear in the TCRdb table, and some are missing; sequencing was by immunoSEQ multiplex PCR. The sample has about 82,000 clones, around 93% seen once; the top ten hold 0.2% to 0.3%. Sequenced input: T cells isolated from PBMCs. These receptors came from a human donor in good health.

The chain carries TRBV25-1 and TRBJ2-3; D gene unclear. Germline loops: CDR1 MGHDK, CDR2 SYGVNS. The CDR3 sequence is 16 residues long. V lost 6 bases and J lost 4, with 20 bases in between. The CDR3 region is CASSSPAGFFADTQYF. In DNA form, the CDR3 reads TGTGCCAGCAGCTCCCCCGCAGGATTTTTCGCAGATACGCAGTATTTT.

J is TRBJ1-5 and V is TRBV19; 10 bases match TRBD1. The CDR3 consists of 16 residues. V dropped 3 bases and J dropped 0; count of bases not matched to a gene: 2. The germline V gene has CDR1 LNHDA and CDR2 SQIVND (reference sequence). CDR3 sequence (DNA): TGTGCCAGTAGTATCGGACAGGGGGATAGCAATCAGCCCCAGCATTTT. It specifies CASSIGQGDSNQPQHF.

The CDR3 sequence is CASKDRGVAGANVLTF. CDR3 nucleotides: TGTGCCAGCAAAGACAGGGGAGTTGCAGGGGCCAACGTCCTGACTTTC. This rearrangement joins TRBV7-8 to TRBJ2-6; 8 bases are shared with TRBD1. V lost 7 bases to trimming and J lost 4 bases; unmatched junction nucleotides: 9. Per the germline V gene, CDR1 is SGHVS and CDR2 is FQNEAQ. The CDR3 spans 16 residues.

The gene calls are TRBV5-1 and TRBJ2-5; D not resolved. Trimming shortened V by 0 bases and J by 5 bases, and 8 bases separated the two germline ends. The CDR3 is made up of 13 amino acids. In germline, CDR1 is SGHRS, CDR2 YFSETQ. CDR3 bases: TGCGCCAGCAGCTTGGAGAGCCGGGAGACCCAGTACTTC. It is translated as CASSLESRETQYF.

The CDR3 region is CASSPGVGTEAFF. The CDR3 nucleotides read TGTGCCAGCAGTCCAGGGGTGGGCACTGAAGCTTTCTTT. The V call is TRBV27, the J call TRBJ1-1, with D possibly matching TRBD1 (6 bases). CDR1 and CDR2 (germline): MNHEY, SMNVEV (reference sequence). This CDR3 comprises 13 residues. Trimming left V 5 bases short and J 4 bases short, with 11 bases between.

The gene calls are TRBV27 and TRBJ1-4, with D possibly being TRBD1 (6 bases). Deletions cut 7 bases from V and 6 bases from J, with 18 bases between. The CDR3 totals 15 residues. Germline loops: CDR1 MNHEY, CDR2 SMNVEV (reference sequence). DNA for the CDR3: TGTGCCAGCAAGGGGGGGCAGCCTGGGGATGAAAAACTGTTTTTT. It specifies CASKGGQPGDEKLFF.

The chain is built from TRBV5-4 and TRBJ1-1; a weak D match, TRBD1 (5 bases). From germline, CDR1 is SGHNT and CDR2 YYREEE (reference sequence). The V end lost 0 bases, the J end lost 7 bases, and 7 bases lay between the germline ends. This CDR3 region has 12 residues. The DNA for the CDR3 is TGTGCCAGCAGCTTGGACAGGAGTGAAGCTTTCTTT. It specifies CASSLDRSEAFF.

A few counts support this clone. The chain recombines TRBV7-9 with TRBJ1-1; possible D gene TRBD1, 6 bases. Trimming took off 5 bases at V and 5 bases at J, with 15 bases between the two ends. CDR3 length equals 14 residues. In germline, CDR1 is SEHNR, CDR2 FQNEAQ (reference sequence). CDR3: CASSLTGIVTEAFF. The DNA of the CDR3 is TGTGCCAGCAGCCTTACAGGGATCGTGACTGAAGCTTTCTTT.

This chain joins TRBV2 and TRBJ1-5; D gene unclear. The germline gives CDR1 SNHLY, CDR2 FYNNEI. CDR3 size: 13 residues. Trimming took off 4 bases at V and 3 bases at J, with 7 bases between the two ends. The CDR3 is CASSGRVNQPQHF. DNA for the CDR3: TGTGCCAGCAGTGGGAGGGTCAATCAGCCCCAGCATTTT.

This chain uses TRBV25-1 with TRBJ1-2, with D possibly being TRBD1 (6 bases). In germline, CDR1 is MGHDK, CDR2 SYGVNS. Trimming took 5 bases from V and 6 from J, leaving 13 bases between them. There are 13 residues in the CDR3. The CDR3 region has the DNA TGTGCCAGCAGTAACAGGGAATCAGATGGCTACACCTTC. Amino acids: CASSNRESDGYTF.

The chain uses TRBV28 and TRBJ1-5, with 10 bases matching TRBD1. J was trimmed by 0 bases and V by 11 bases; bases with no gene match: 4. The CDR3 totals 14 residues. The germline V gene encodes CDR1 MDHEN and CDR2 SYDVKM. The CDR3 loop reads CAATGGYSNQPQHF. In DNA, the CDR3 is TGTGCCGCGACAGGGGGCTATAGCAATCAGCCCCAGCATTTT. Using reference TRBV28 and TRBJ1-5 for the parts outside the CDR3, the full variable domain is DVKVTQSSRYLVKRTGEKVFLECVQDMDHENMFWYRQDPGLGLRLIYFSYDVKMKEKGDIPEGYSVSREKKERFSLILESASTNQTSMYLCAATGGYSNQPQHFGDGTRLSIL.

This chain uses TRBV6-4 with TRBJ2-2; unclear D gene. Germline loops: CDR1 MRHNA, CDR2 SNTAGT. The CDR3 extends over 13 amino acids. V gave up 1 base and J gave up 6 bases, with 6 bases separating them. CDR3 coding DNA: TGTGCCAGCAGTGACTTTGAGGCCGGGGAGCTGTTTTTT. The encoded protein is CASSDFEAGELFF.

This chain joins TRBV16 and TRBJ1-5; 8 nucleotides align to TRBD1. The trim removed 1 base at V and 7 bases at J, leaving 6 bases unmatched. Germline CDR1 and CDR2: KGHSY and FQNENV. The CDR3 extends over 15 amino acids. CDR3: CASSQYPGGRQPQHF. DNA of the CDR3: TGTGCCAGCAGCCAATACCCAGGGGGCCGGCAGCCCCAGCATTTT.

The chain uses TRBV6-1 and TRBJ1-3, with D uncertain. The CDR3 extends over 15 amino acids. The germline V gene has CDR1 MNHNS and CDR2 SASEGT. Trimming removed 2 bases at V and 0 bases at J, with 8 bases between. Written as DNA, the CDR3 is TGTGCCAGCAGTGAACAGGTTTTCTCTGGAAACACCATATATTTT. It translates to CASSEQVFSGNTIYF.

The chain joins TRBV19 to TRBJ2-1; 11 nucleotides match TRBD2. The V gene's germline CDR1 is LNHDA and CDR2 SQIVND (reference sequence). The CDR3 has 17 residues. J lost 9 bases, V lost 5 bases, and 15 bases had no gene match. CDR3 protein: CASSLISGRASSSEQFF. The DNA for the CDR3 is TGTGCCAGTAGTTTAATTAGCGGGAGGGCGTCGTCTAGTGAGCAGTTCTTC.

V usage is TRBV28 and J usage is TRBJ2-7; D is unclear. The V and J ends lost 5 bases and 0 bases respectively, with 14 bases between them. Germline V gives CDR1 MDHEN, CDR2 SYDVKM. The CDR3 contains 15 residues. CDR3: CASSPATRGSYEQYF. For the CDR3, the DNA is TGTGCCAGCAGTCCCGCCACCCGCGGCTCCTACGAGCAGTACTTC.

The J gene is TRBJ2-1, the V gene TRBV2; the match to TRBD2 covers 13 bases. V shed 4 bases, J shed 0 bases, and the junction held 9 bases outside the gene matches. Germline assignment: CDR1 SNHLY and CDR2 FYNNEI. CDR3 length equals 19 residues. CDR3 DNA sequence: TGTGCCAGCAGTGGAATTACTAGCGGGAGGGAGAGCTCCTACAATGAGCAGTTCTTC. It yields the protein CASSGITSGRESSYNEQFF.

In the case of this clone: Sequence at one end of the junction differs from germline and may be a read error. The chain recombines TRBV28 with TRBJ1-4; D gene unclear. The CDR3 contains 13 residues. Germline CDR1 MDHEN, CDR2 SYDVKM. The DNA for the CDR3 is TGTGCCAGTAGTTTTGTGGAGACCCAGAAGCTGTTTTTT. It codes for CASSFVETQKLFF.

The rearrangement links TRBV6-5 to TRBJ2-7; D not certain. Germline-derived CDR1 and CDR2 are MNHEY and SVGAGI. Trimming cost V 7 bases and J 1 base, with 14 bases left between them. The CDR3 contains 14 residues. The CDR3 is CASNDGTNSYEQYF. CDR3 bases: TGTGCCAGCAACGACGGTACTAATTCCTACGAGCAGTACTTC.

The count of this clone is one. The chain employs TRBV6-5 and TRBJ2-7; tentative D call: TRBD1 (6 bases). With 6 bases removed from V and 7 bases from J, the gap between germline ends came to 22 bases. The CDR3 length is 15 residues. CDR1 and CDR2 from the germline V gene are MNHEY and SVGAGI. As DNA, the CDR3 is TGTGCCAGCAGCAACTTCGGGACACCACAGGTGGAGCAGTACTTC. It specifies CASSNFGTPQVEQYF.